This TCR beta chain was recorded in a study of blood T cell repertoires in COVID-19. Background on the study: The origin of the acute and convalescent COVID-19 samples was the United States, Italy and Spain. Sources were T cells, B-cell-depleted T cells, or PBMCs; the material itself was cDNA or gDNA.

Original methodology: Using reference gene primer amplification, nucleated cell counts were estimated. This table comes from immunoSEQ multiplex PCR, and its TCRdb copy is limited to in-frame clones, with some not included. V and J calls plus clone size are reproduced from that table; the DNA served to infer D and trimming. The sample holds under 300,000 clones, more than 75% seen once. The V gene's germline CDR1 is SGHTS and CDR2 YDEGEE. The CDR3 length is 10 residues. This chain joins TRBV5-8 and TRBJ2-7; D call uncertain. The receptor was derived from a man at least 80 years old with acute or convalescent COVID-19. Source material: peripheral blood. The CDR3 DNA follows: TGTGTCACGCAGTTAGGAGCGCAGTACTTC. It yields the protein CVTQLGAQYF.